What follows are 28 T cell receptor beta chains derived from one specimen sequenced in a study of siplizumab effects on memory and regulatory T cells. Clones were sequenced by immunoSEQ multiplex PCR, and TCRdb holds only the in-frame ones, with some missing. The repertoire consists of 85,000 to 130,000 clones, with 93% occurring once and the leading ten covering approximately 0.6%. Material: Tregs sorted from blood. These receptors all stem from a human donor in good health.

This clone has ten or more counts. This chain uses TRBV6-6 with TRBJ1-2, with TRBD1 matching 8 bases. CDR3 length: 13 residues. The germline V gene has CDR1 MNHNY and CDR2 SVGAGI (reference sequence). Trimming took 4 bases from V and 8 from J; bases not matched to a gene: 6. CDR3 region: CASSWQGAEGYTF. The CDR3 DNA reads TGTGCCAGCAGTTGGCAGGGGGCCGAGGGCTACACCTTC.

CDR3 nucleotides: TGTGCCAGCAGTTATATCACACAGACCCAGTACTTC. Its protein is CASSYITQTQYF. The chain employs TRBV6-1 and TRBJ2-5; D ambiguous. The V end was cut by 5 bases, the J end by 6 bases, with 10 bases between. This CDR3 has 12 residues. Germline-derived CDR1 and CDR2 are MNHNS and SASEGT.

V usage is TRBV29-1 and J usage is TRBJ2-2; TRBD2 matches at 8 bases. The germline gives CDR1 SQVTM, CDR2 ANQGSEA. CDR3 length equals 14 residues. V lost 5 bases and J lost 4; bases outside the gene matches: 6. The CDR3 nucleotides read TGCAGCGTTTCGTGGGCGGGGGGCACCGGGGAGCTGTTTTTT. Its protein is CSVSWAGGTGELFF.

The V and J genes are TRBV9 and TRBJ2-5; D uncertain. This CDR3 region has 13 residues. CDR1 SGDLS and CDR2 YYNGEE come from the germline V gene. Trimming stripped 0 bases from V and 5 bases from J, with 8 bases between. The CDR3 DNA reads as TGTGCCAGCAGCGTAGATTCGCGGGAGACCCAGTACTTC. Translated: CASSVDSRETQYF.

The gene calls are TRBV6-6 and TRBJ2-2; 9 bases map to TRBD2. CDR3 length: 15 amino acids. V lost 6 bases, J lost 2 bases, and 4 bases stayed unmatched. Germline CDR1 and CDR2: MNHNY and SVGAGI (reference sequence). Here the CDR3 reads CASRDSGGNTGELFF. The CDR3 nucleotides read TGTGCCAGCAGGGATAGCGGGGGTAACACCGGGGAGCTGTTTTTT.

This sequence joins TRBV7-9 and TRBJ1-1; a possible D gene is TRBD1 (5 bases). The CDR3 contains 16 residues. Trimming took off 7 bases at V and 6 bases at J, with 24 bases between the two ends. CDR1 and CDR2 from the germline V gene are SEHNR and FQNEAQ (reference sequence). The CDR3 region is CASTERKGFGDPEAFF. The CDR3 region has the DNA TGTGCCAGCACCGAACGAAAGGGGTTTGGCGATCCTGAAGCTTTCTTT. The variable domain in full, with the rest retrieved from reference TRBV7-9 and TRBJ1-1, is DTGVSQNPRHKITKRGQNVTFRCDPISEHNRLYWYRQTLGQGPEFLTYFQNEAQLEKSRLLSDRFSAERPKGSFSTLEIQRTEQGDSAMYLCASTERKGFGDPEAFFGQGTRLTVV.

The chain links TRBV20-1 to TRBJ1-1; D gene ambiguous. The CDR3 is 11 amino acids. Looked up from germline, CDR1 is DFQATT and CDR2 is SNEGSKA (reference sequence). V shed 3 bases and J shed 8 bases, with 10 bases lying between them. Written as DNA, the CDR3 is TGCAGTGCTAGTTCGGGGTCAGAAGCTTTCTTT. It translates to CSASSGSEAFF.

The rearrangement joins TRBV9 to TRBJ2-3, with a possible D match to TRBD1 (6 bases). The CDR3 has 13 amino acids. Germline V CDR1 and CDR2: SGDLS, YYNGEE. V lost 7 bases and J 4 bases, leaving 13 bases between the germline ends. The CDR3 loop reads CASGTLRADTQYF. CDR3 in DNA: TGTGCCAGCGGGACACTAAGGGCAGATACGCAGTATTTT. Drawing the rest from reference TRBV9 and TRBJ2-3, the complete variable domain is DSGVTQTPKHLITATGQRVTLRCSPRSGDLSVYWYQQSLDQGLQFLIQYYNGEERAKGNILERFSAQQFPDLHSELNLSSLELGDSALYFCASGTLRADTQYFGPGTRLTVL.

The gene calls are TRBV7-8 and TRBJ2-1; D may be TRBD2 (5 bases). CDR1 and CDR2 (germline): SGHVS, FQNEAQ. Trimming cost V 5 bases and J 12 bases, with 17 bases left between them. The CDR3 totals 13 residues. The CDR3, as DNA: TGTGCCAGCAGCGCACAAAGAGGGCCGCTGCAGTTCTTC. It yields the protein CASSAQRGPLQFF.

The CDR3 loop is CASSDPGANTGELFF. DNA for the CDR3: TGCGCCAGCAGTGACCCAGGGGCGAACACCGGGGAGCTGTTTTTT. V and J are TRBV10-1 and TRBJ2-2, with D possibly being TRBD1 (6 bases). Germline V gene lookup returns CDR1 WNHNN and CDR2 SYGVQD (reference sequence). The CDR3 runs 15 residues. Trimming pared 3 bases from V and 0 bases from J, leaving 8 bases between.

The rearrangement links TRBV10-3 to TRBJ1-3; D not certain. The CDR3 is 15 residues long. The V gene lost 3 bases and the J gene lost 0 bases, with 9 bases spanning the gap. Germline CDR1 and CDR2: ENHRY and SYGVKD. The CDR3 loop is CAISEEPRSGNTIYF. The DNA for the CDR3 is TGTGCCATCAGTGAAGAGCCACGCTCTGGAAACACCATATATTTT.

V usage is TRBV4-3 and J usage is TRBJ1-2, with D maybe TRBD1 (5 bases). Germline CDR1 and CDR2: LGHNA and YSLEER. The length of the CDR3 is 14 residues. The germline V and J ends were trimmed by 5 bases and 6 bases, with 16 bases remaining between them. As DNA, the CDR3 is TGCGCCAGCAGCTCATCAACGGCAGGGAATGGCTACACCTTC. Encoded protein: CASSSSTAGNGYTF.

CDR3 amino acids: CASSSFESYNSPLHF. The CDR3 bases are TGTGCCAGCAGCTCGTTCGAGTCCTATAATTCACCCCTCCACTTT. V gene TRBV4-2 combines with J gene TRBJ1-6, with D uncertain. Germline lookup yields CDR1 LGHNA and CDR2 YNFKEQ. V was clipped by 5 bases and J by 1 base, with 9 bases between them. This CDR3 is built from 15 residues.

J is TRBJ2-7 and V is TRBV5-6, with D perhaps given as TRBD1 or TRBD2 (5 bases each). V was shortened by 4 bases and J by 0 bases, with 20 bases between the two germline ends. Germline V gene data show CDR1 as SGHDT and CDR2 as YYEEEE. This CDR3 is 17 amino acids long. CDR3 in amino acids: CASSLGMSGPLSYEQYF. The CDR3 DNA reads TGTGCCAGCAGCCTGGGGATGTCGGGGCCACTCTCCTACGAGCAGTACTTC.

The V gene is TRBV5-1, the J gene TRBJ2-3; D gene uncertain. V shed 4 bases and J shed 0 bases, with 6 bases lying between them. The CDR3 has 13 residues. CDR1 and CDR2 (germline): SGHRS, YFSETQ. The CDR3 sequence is CASSPTSTDTQYF. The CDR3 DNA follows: TGCGCCAGCAGCCCGACTAGCACAGATACGCAGTATTTT.

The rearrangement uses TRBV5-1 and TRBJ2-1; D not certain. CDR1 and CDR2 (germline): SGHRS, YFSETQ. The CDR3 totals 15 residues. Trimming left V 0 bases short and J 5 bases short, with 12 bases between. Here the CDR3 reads CASSLVARRNNEQFF. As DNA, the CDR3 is TGCGCCAGCAGCTTGGTAGCCCGACGGAACAATGAGCAGTTCTTC.

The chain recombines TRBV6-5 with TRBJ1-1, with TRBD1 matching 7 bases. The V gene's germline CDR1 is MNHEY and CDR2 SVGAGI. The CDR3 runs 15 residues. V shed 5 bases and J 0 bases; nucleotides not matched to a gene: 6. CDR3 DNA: TGTGCCAGCAGTGCCCAGGGACAGCTGAACACTGAAGCTTTCTTT. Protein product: CASSAQGQLNTEAFF.

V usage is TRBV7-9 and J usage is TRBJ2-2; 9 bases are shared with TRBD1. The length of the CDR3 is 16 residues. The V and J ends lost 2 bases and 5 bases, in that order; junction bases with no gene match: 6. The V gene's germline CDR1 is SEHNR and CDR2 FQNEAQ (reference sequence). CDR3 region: CASSLLTGGITGELFF. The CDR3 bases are TGTGCCAGCAGCTTATTGACAGGGGGTATTACCGGGGAGCTGTTTTTT.

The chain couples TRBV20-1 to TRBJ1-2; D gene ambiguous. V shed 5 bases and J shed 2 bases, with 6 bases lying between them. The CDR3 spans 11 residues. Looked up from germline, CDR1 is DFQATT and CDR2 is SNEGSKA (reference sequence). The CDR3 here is CSAWENYGYTF. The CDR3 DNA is TGCAGTGCTTGGGAGAACTATGGCTACACCTTC.

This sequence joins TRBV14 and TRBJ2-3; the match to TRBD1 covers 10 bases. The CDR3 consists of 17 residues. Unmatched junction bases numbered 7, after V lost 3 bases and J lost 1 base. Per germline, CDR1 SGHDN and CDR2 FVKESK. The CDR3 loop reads CASSQDDRGRGTDTQYF. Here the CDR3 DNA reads TGTGCCAGCAGCCAGGATGACAGGGGGCGAGGCACAGATACGCAGTATTTT.

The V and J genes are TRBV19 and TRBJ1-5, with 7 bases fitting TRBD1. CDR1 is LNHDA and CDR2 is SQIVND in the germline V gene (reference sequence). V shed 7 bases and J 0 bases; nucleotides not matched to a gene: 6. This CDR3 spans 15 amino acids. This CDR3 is CASTSGQYSNQPQHF. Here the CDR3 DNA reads TGTGCCAGTACCTCGGGACAGTATAGCAATCAGCCCCAGCATTTT.

CDR3 nucleotide sequence: TGTGCCAGCAGCCCCCACACTGAAGCTTTCTTT. Protein sequence: CASSPHTEAFF. The chain combines TRBV11-3 with TRBJ1-1; D is undetermined. Trimming removed 5 bases from V and 3 bases from J, with 4 bases in between. CDR1 and CDR2 (germline): SGHNT, YENEEA. CDR3 length: 11 amino acids.

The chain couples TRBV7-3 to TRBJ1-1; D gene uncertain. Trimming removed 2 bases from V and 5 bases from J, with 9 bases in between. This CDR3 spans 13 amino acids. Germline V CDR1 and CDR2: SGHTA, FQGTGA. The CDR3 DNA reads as TGTGCCAGCAGCTTATCCGGGAATACTGAAGCTTTCTTT. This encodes CASSLSGNTEAFF.

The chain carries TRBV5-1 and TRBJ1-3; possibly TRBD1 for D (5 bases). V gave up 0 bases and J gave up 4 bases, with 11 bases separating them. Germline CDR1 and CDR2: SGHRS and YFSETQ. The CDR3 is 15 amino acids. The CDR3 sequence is CASSLAQGSGNTIYF. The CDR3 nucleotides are TGCGCCAGCAGCTTGGCCCAGGGTAGCGGAAACACCATATATTTT.

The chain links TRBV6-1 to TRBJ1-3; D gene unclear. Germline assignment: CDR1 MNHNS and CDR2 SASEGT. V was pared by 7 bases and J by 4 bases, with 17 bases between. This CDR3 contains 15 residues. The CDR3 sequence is CASTPVVGNGNTIYF. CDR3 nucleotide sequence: TGTGCCAGCACTCCGGTGGTGGGGAACGGAAACACCATATATTTT.

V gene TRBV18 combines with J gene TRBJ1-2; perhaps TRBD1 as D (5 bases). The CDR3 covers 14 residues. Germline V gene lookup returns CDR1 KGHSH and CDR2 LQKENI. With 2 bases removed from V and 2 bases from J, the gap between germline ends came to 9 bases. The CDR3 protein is CASSPSGTNYGYTF. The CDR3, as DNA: TGTGCCAGCTCACCATCCGGGACCAACTATGGCTACACCTTC.

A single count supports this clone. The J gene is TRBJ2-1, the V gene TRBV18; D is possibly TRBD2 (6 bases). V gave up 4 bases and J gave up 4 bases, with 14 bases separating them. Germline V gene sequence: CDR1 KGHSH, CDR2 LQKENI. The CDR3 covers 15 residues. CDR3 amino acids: CASSLAEGLYNEQFF. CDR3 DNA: TGTGCCAGCTCACTGGCGGAGGGGTTATACAATGAGCAGTTCTTC.

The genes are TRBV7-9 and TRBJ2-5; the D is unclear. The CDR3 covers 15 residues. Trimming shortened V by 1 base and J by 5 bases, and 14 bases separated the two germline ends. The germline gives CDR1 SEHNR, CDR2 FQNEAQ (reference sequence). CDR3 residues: CASSLEARLGETQYF. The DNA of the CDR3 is TGTGCCAGCAGCTTAGAGGCTCGCCTCGGGGAGACCCAGTACTTC.